A single sample gave rise to the 25 T cell receptor beta chains below, sequenced in a study of OX40 agonist ivuxolimab in advanced cancers. Using immunoSEQ multiplex PCR, the repertoire was profiled, and TCRdb retains in-frame clones only, with some absent. The sample has about 52,000 clones, 90% to 95% seen once. Specimen: CD4+ or CD8+ T cells sorted from blood, collected in a trial of the OX40 agonist ivuxolimab. Receptor source: an adult with an advanced solid tumor such as melanoma, head and neck, liver or kidney cancer.

The rearrangement uses TRBV5-6 and TRBJ2-5; D unresolved. Germline-derived CDR1 and CDR2 are SGHDT and YYEEEE. This CDR3 is 13 amino acids long. The ends were cut back, 1 base at V and 2 bases at J, with 6 bases in the middle. CDR3 residues: CASSLYPQETQYF. CDR3 coding DNA: TGTGCCAGCAGCTTGTATCCGCAAGAGACCCAGTACTTC.

The chain uses TRBV7-5 and TRBJ1-1; the table's D call of TRBD1 was not tested on the DNA. TRBV7-5 corresponds to a pseudogene. The CDR3 consists of 17 residues. CDR3 nucleotide sequence: TGTGCCAGAAGCGTGACAGGGGGTCTGAAAATGAACACTGAAGCTTTCTTT. It encodes CARSVTGGLKMNTEAFF.

The chain is built from TRBV13 and TRBJ2-1; 8 positions agree with TRBD2. V was pared by 5 bases and J by 7 bases, with 13 bases of the junction left unmatched. The CDR3 is made up of 16 amino acids. Germline loops: CDR1 PRHDT, CDR2 FYEKMQ (reference sequence). CDR3 loop: CASSIMGGRNSNEQFF. The CDR3 region has the DNA TGTGCCAGCAGCATTATGGGCGGGAGGAATTCGAATGAGCAGTTCTTC.

The rearrangement joins TRBV7-8 to TRBJ2-1; perhaps TRBD2 as D (5 bases). Germline V lookup: CDR1 SGHVS, CDR2 FQNEAQ. Trimming left V 1 base short and J 8 bases short, with 18 bases between. The CDR3 has 16 residues. The CDR3 is CASSLVGSRGGDEQFF. The CDR3 DNA reads TGTGCCAGCAGCTTAGTAGGTAGCCGGGGTGGGGATGAGCAGTTCTTC.

Points on this clone: Other nucleotide sequences from this sample produce the same CDR3. J is TRBJ2-2 and V is TRBV30; 8 positions agree with TRBD1. The germline V gene has CDR1 GTSNPN and CDR2 SVGIG (reference sequence). The V segment lost 5 bases and the J segment 8 bases; nucleotides outside the gene matches: 19. CDR3 size: 17 residues. The CDR3 sequence: CAWLRQGHSGGRGELFF. The CDR3 DNA reads as TGTGCCTGGCTCCGACAGGGGCATTCAGGGGGTCGGGGGGAGCTGTTTTTT. The whole variable domain, filled in from reference TRBV30 and TRBJ2-2, reads SQTIHQWPATLVQPVGSPLSLECTVEGTSNPNLYWYRQAAGRGLQLLFYSVGIGQISSEVPQNLSASRPQDRQFILSSKKLLLSDSGFYLCAWLRQGHSGGRGELFFGEGSRLTVL.

The V call is TRBV7-9, the J call TRBJ1-1; 9 bases are shared with TRBD1. This CDR3 comprises 14 residues. J gave up 1 base and V 3 bases, and 0 bases lay outside the gene matches. Germline values: CDR1 SEHNR, CDR2 FQNEAQ (reference sequence). CDR3 sequence reads: CASSLTGGNTEAFF. The CDR3 DNA reads TGTGCCAGCAGCTTGACAGGGGGGAACACTGAAGCTTTCTTT. The full variable domain, in which reference TRBV7-9 and TRBJ1-1 provide the parts outside the CDR3, is DTGVSQNPRHKITKRGQNVTFRCDPISEHNRLYWYRQTLGQGPEFLTYFQNEAQLEKSRLLSDRFSAERPKGSFSTLEIQRTEQGDSAMYLCASSLTGGNTEAFFGQGTRLTVV.

V gene TRBV13 combines with J gene TRBJ2-7, with 7 bases that match TRBD1. The CDR3 sequence is 16 residues long. Losses at the gene ends were 4 bases for V and 2 bases for J; bases not matched to a gene: 11. Germline V lookup: CDR1 PRHDT, CDR2 FYEKMQ (reference sequence). CDR3 DNA sequence: TGTGCCAGCAGCTCAGAAGGGACAGCCACAACCTACGAGCAGTACTTC. This encodes CASSSEGTATTYEQYF. Using reference TRBV13 and TRBJ2-7 for the parts outside the CDR3, the full variable domain is AAGVIQSPRHLIKEKRETATLKCYPIPRHDTVYWYQQGPGQDPQFLISFYEKMQSDKGSIPDRFSAQQFSDYHSELNMSSLELGDSALYFCASSSEGTATTYEQYFGPGTRLTVT.

In its sample, this clone was seen once. This chain connects TRBV7-9 to TRBJ2-1; 7 bases agree with TRBD2. The CDR3 consists of 16 residues. V shed 2 bases, J shed 0 bases, and the junction held 4 bases outside the gene matches. In germline, CDR1 is SEHNR, CDR2 FQNEAQ (reference sequence). CDR3 protein: CASSLMSGISYNEQFF. The CDR3 DNA sequence: TGTGCCAGCAGCTTAATGAGCGGGATCTCCTACAATGAGCAGTTCTTC.

The rearrangement links TRBV27 to TRBJ2-5; TRBD2 agrees at 10 bases. CDR1 MNHEY and CDR2 SMNVEV come from the germline V gene (reference sequence). The CDR3 is 13 residues long. The V and J ends lost 5 bases and 3 bases, in that order; junction bases with no gene match: 0. In DNA form, the CDR3 reads TGTGCCAGCAGTGGACTAGCGGAAGAGACCCAGTACTTC. Protein product: CASSGLAEETQYF.

The chain uses TRBV13 and TRBJ1-5; D unresolved. The V end was cut by 0 bases, the J end by 7 bases, with 4 bases between. Germline-derived CDR1 and CDR2 are PRHDT and FYEKMQ (reference sequence). The CDR3 runs 12 residues. The CDR3 protein is CASSLGGQPQHF. The CDR3 DNA sequence: TGTGCCAGCAGCTTAGGAGGGCAGCCCCAGCATTTT.

The gene calls are TRBV7-8 and TRBJ2-1, with 8 nucleotides matching TRBD2. V trimming: 1 base; J trimming: 2 bases; junction bases outside the gene matches: 16. CDR1 is SGHVS and CDR2 is FQNEAQ in the germline V gene. The CDR3 runs to 20 residues. The CDR3 nucleotides read TGTGCCAGCAGCTTAGTGAAGACTAGAGCGGGAGTAGGCGCCTACAATGAGCAGTTCTTC. Its translation: CASSLVKTRAGVGAYNEQFF.

The chain recombines TRBV4-1 with TRBJ2-7, with 8 bases fitting TRBD2. After removal of 6 bases from V and 5 bases from J, the junction contained 9 bases not matched to a gene. The CDR3 has 14 residues. Per the germline V gene, CDR1 is MGHRA and CDR2 is YSYEKL. CDR3 in amino acids: CASSQIAGPNEQYF. The CDR3 nucleotides read TGCGCCAGCAGTCAAATAGCGGGACCCAACGAGCAGTACTTC.

V and J are TRBV7-8 and TRBJ1-2; no definite D call. V lost 2 bases, J lost 1 base, and 8 bases lay in between. CDR3 length: 14 residues. Germline lookup yields CDR1 SGHVS and CDR2 FQNEAQ. CDR3 nucleotides: TGTGCCAGCAGCTTACGGTTGGATAACTATGGCTACACCTTC. Protein product: CASSLRLDNYGYTF.

The chain combines TRBV11-2 with TRBJ2-7; 8 nucleotides align to TRBD2. V was clipped by 3 bases and J by 3 bases; unmatched bases: 10. This CDR3 comprises 16 residues. The germline gives CDR1 SGHAT, CDR2 FQNNGV. The CDR3 DNA is TGTGCCAGCAGCTTGGCGGGACTAGTTTCCTTCTACGAGCAGTACTTC. This translates into CASSLAGLVSFYEQYF.

The V and J genes are TRBV9 and TRBJ2-5, with 10 bases fitting TRBD2. Germline V lookup: CDR1 SGDLS, CDR2 YYNGEE. This CDR3 region has 15 residues. The trim removed 3 bases at V and 5 bases at J, leaving 7 bases unmatched. The DNA for the CDR3 is TGTGCCAGCAGCGCAGCGGGAGGGCCGTGGGAGACCCAGTACTTC. Translation gives CASSAAGGPWETQYF. The whole variable domain, filled in from reference TRBV9 and TRBJ2-5, reads DSGVTQTPKHLITATGQRVTLRCSPRSGDLSVYWYQQSLDQGLQFLIQYYNGEERAKGNILERFSAQQFPDLHSELNLSSLELGDSALYFCASSAAGGPWETQYFGPGTRLLVL.

This rearrangement joins TRBV19 to TRBJ2-7; 8 bases align to TRBD1. CDR1 LNHDA and CDR2 SQIVND come from the germline V gene (reference sequence). The V gene end was trimmed by 3 bases and the J gene end by 6 bases; junction bases not matched to a gene: 7. This CDR3 region has 14 residues. CDR3 in amino acids: CASSMDRDRPEQYF. The CDR3 DNA reads TGTGCCAGTAGTATGGATCGGGACAGGCCCGAGCAGTACTTC.

The V gene is TRBV18, the J gene TRBJ2-1; D ambiguous. The germline V gene has CDR1 KGHSH and CDR2 LQKENI. The CDR3 has 15 amino acids. V dropped 4 bases and J dropped 0 bases, with 10 bases sitting between them. This CDR3 reads CASSQTIGSYNEQFF. The CDR3 nucleotides read TGTGCCAGCTCACAAACTATAGGCTCCTACAATGAGCAGTTCTTC.

This chain connects TRBV4-1 to TRBJ1-5; TRBD1 might be the D (5 bases). The CDR3 consists of 17 residues. V lost 0 bases and J lost 0, with 12 bases in between. Germline V gives CDR1 MGHRA, CDR2 YSYEKL. The CDR3 nucleotides are TGCGCCAGCAGCCAAGAAGTAGGGGCTTATAGCAATCAGCCCCAGCATTTT. It encodes CASSQEVGAYSNQPQHF.

The chain combines TRBV27 with TRBJ1-1; D unclear. Germline-derived CDR1 and CDR2 are MNHEY and SMNVEV (reference sequence). V was clipped by 3 bases and J by 0 bases, with 8 bases between them. The CDR3 loop spans 14 amino acids. This CDR3 reads CASSLVGVNTEAFF. CDR3 bases: TGTGCCAGCAGTTTGGTCGGTGTGAACACTGAAGCTTTCTTT.

The rearrangement uses TRBV10-1 and TRBJ2-3; D uncertain. This CDR3 comprises 16 residues. With 4 bases removed from V and 0 bases from J, the gap between germline ends came to 14 bases. The V gene's germline CDR1 is WNHNN and CDR2 SYGVQD (reference sequence). The DNA of the CDR3 is TGCGCCAGCAGTGTCTCCGCCGATATTAGCACAGATACGCAGTATTTT. Encoded protein: CASSVSADISTDTQYF.

The gene calls are TRBV27 and TRBJ1-2, with 10 bases that match TRBD1. This CDR3 is 16 amino acids long. V shed 3 bases and J 4 bases; nucleotides not matched to a gene: 8. Germline CDR1 is MNHEY and CDR2 is SMNVEV (reference sequence). The CDR3 loop is CASSFSPTGGFYGYTF. The CDR3 region has the DNA TGTGCCAGCAGTTTTAGTCCGACAGGGGGCTTCTATGGCTACACCTTC.

J is TRBJ2-7 and V is TRBV27; a weak D match, TRBD2 (6 bases). The CDR3 sequence is 16 residues long. Germline V lookup: CDR1 MNHEY, CDR2 SMNVEV (reference sequence). Trimming took 5 bases from V and 4 from J, leaving 21 bases between them. The CDR3 sequence: CASSLRDGGITYEQYF. The CDR3 coding sequence is TGTGCCAGCAGTCTCCGGGACGGCGGGATCACGTACGAGCAGTACTTC.

This chain uses TRBV7-6 with TRBJ2-7; the D gene is possibly TRBD2 (7 bases). The CDR3 runs 16 residues. The germline V gene encodes CDR1 SGHVS and CDR2 FNYEAQ. Trimming shortened V by 1 base and J by 0 bases, and 13 bases separated the two germline ends. The CDR3 nucleotides are TGTGCCAGCAGCTTAGAGGGGGGGGTGAGCTCCTACGAGCAGTACTTC. Its translation is CASSLEGGVSSYEQYF.

The rearrangement uses TRBV4-1 and TRBJ2-5; 12 nucleotides line up with TRBD1. The end of the DNA fits TRBJ2-7 better, so the J call may be wrong. From germline, CDR1 is MGHRA and CDR2 YSYEKL. The CDR3 runs 17 residues. The DNA of the CDR3 is TGCGCCAGCAGCCAACGACCCGGGACAGGGGGCGGATACGAGCAGTACTTC. This encodes CASSQRPGTGGGYEQYF.

The chain employs TRBV4-3 and TRBJ2-4; unclear D gene. CDR1 LGHNA and CDR2 YSLEER come from the germline V gene. Between the trimmed V and J ends, which lost 0 bases and 0 bases, there was a span of 6 bases. The length of the CDR3 is 15 residues. The CDR3 sequence is CASSQERLAKNIQYF. CDR3 DNA sequence: TGCGCCAGCAGCCAAGAAAGGCTAGCCAAAAACATTCAGTACTTC.